Below, one TCR beta chain is given with its context. This sample was included in a study of blood T cell repertoires in COVID-19. Study summary: Each recovered donor of Cohort 3 presented with two negative PCRs, clearance, or symptom resolution. Sample material is recorded as cDNA or gDNA derived from T cells, B-cell-depleted T cells, or PBMCs.

Participants came from roughly 25 US areas, aged about 18 to 95 years. This table comes from immunoSEQ multiplex PCR, and its TCRdb copy is limited to in-frame clones, with some not included. The sample lists about 360,000 clones; more than 75% were seen once. From germline, CDR1 is MNHEY and CDR2 SVGAGI. Trimming shortened V by 4 bases and J by 7 bases, and 16 bases separated the two germline ends. This CDR3 has 14 residues. Sequencing was done on a sample of PBMCs or T cells enriched from blood (not recorded which). The TCR was taken from a man aged 40-50 years in a cohort exposed to, infected with or recovered from COVID-19 (not recorded which). The gene calls are TRBV6-5 and TRBJ1-2; the D gene is possibly TRBD1 (5 bases). The CDR3 here is CASSSKLGLVGYTF. CDR3 DNA: TGTGCCAGCAGTTCTAAACTGGGACTTGTTGGCTACACCTTC.